Given below is one T cell receptor (beta chain) in context. Which antigen it targets is not known. Per-nucleotide qualities are absent, and no much larger clonotype sits a single base away. These data come from a study of blood T cell repertoires in COVID-19 (dated by TCRdb to about 2020). As for the study more broadly: Samples from collaborators originated in the United States, Italy and Spain and spanned both the acute and convalescent phases of COVID-19. The prospective study material was composed of cDNA or gDNA derived from T cells, B-cell-depleted T cells, or PBMCs. Subjects who had been exposed to COVID-19, were actively infected with it, or had recovered from it provided the deeply sampled blood TCRbeta repertoires that made up the dataset. The repertoires were released in a freely available public database intended as a resource for research on the immune response to SARS-CoV-2. The samples were drawn from two sources: the first 160 participants of the ongoing ImmuneRACE study, and 1,200 or so subjects contributed by 6 global collaborators. Nearly every sample came with metadata listing a de-identified subject ID, COVID-19 status, age in years and sex. Where available, HLA class I and class II types were obtained from metadata supplied by the sample provider rather than from assay-based typing.

TCRbeta CDR3 regions were amplified from genomic DNA by means of the immunoSEQ Assay, a bias-controlled multiplex PCR. The original pipeline was this. Within the assay, amplification of reference gene primers was used to estimate how many nucleated cells each sample contained. To quantify the absolute abundance of each unique TCRbeta CDR3 rearrangement, sequence reads were collapsed and filtered. For each sample, productive Simpson clonality was calculated as the square root of Simpson's diversity index over productive rearrangements. This immuneACCESS table, as held by TCRdb, lists in-frame sequences with V and J called but not all clones. Of the missing ones, under half trace to an unresolved V gene in checked studies; the others have no known cause. D and trimming come from the DNA, and the V and J calls and clone size come from that table. The sample records about 170,000 clones, more than 85% of which are singletons. The top ten clonotypes cover nearly 0.55% of the sample.

Collaborating institutions collected whole blood in K2EDTA tubes following their own protocols. For TCRbeta analysis, collaborators shipped samples as frozen whole blood, isolated PBMCs, or DNA extracted from either of those sample types. The V and J ends are trimmed by 1 base and 2 bases, leaving 11 bases between them. For CDR1 and CDR2, the germline V gene (reference sequence) lists LNHDA and SQIVND. CDR3 length: 15 amino acids, cysteine to phenylalanine. Just CDR3 DNA is preserved here, 45 bases in frame from base 1. Study-level results and caveats: Clinical and demographic metadata were provided uncurated, with the amount varying by source and participant.

Sequences were obtained from peripheral blood. This chain joins TRBV19 to TRBJ1-2; tentative D gene TRBD1, with 6 bases matching. The sequence came from a man in his forties or fifties with acute or convalescent COVID-19. The nucleotide sequence reads TGTGCCAGTAGTATAGGGGACACCATGAACTATGGCTACACCTTC. Translated, this gives CASSIGDTMNYGYTF.